One sample yielded the 21 T cell receptor beta chains listed below, sequenced in a study of human versus mouse CDR3 diversity and MHC coevolution. Assay used: immunoSEQ multiplex PCR; TCRdb lists only in-frame clones, some missing. The repertoire has roughly 86,000 clones, around 93% of them found once; the top ten carry 1.3% to 1.5%. Sequenced material: naive CD4+ T cells from blood. Stated subset: CD45RO-negative CD62L-positive naive CD4 T cells. The receptors here all came from a person between 25 and 75 years old in good health.

The rearrangement links TRBV7-8 to TRBJ2-5; unclear D gene. The DNA end is a closer match to TRBJ2-7, so the J assignment may be wrong. CDR3 length equals 14 residues. Germline V gene data show CDR1 as SGHVS and CDR2 as FQNEAQ. The CDR3 reads CASSLAQRLYEQYF. The CDR3 DNA reads as TGTGCCAGCAGCTTAGCGCAGAGGTTATACGAGCAGTACTTC.

This chain joins TRBV25-1 and TRBJ2-6; tentative D call: TRBD1 (6 bases). V shed 8 bases and J shed 1 base, with 18 bases lying between them. The CDR3 spans 17 residues. CDR1 MGHDK and CDR2 SYGVNS come from the germline V gene. The CDR3 coding sequence is TGTGCCAGCGTACAAACAGGGCATACGTCTGGGGCCAACGTCCTGACTTTC. Amino acid sequence: CASVQTGHTSGANVLTF. Full variable domain (missing parts from reference TRBV25-1 and TRBJ2-6): EADIYQTPRYLVIGTGKKITLECSQTMGHDKMYWYQQDPGMELHLIHYSYGVNSTEKGDLSSESTVSRIRTEHFPLTLESARPSHTSQYLCASVQTGHTSGANVLTFGAGSRLTVL.

This chain connects TRBV9 to TRBJ2-1, with 10 bases identical to TRBD2. The CDR3 contains 16 residues. Losses at the gene ends were 3 bases for V and 8 bases for J; bases not matched to a gene: 11. Germline-derived CDR1 and CDR2 are SGDLS and YYNGEE. CDR3 amino acids: CASSGVIAGGGHEQFF. CDR3 in DNA: TGTGCCAGCAGCGGAGTTATAGCGGGAGGTGGCCATGAGCAGTTCTTC. Full variable domain (remainder filled in from reference TRBV9 and TRBJ2-1): DSGVTQTPKHLITATGQRVTLRCSPRSGDLSVYWYQQSLDQGLQFLIQYYNGEERAKGNILERFSAQQFPDLHSELNLSSLELGDSALYFCASSGVIAGGGHEQFFGPGTRLTVL.

This chain joins TRBV9 and TRBJ1-1; D is undetermined. The length of the CDR3 is 13 residues. From germline, CDR1 is SGDLS and CDR2 YYNGEE. V lost 4 bases, J lost 1 base, and 8 bases lay in between. The chain's CDR3 is CASSTTANTEAFF. CDR3 in DNA: TGTGCCAGCAGCACGACTGCGAACACTGAAGCTTTCTTT.

This clone was observed once. The chain recombines TRBV6-5 with TRBJ1-2, with 7 bases lining up with TRBD1. Trimming took 5 bases from V and 4 from J; bases not matched to a gene: 10. The CDR3 extends over 15 amino acids. The germline CDR1 and CDR2 sequences are MNHEY and SVGAGI. CDR3 nucleotide sequence: TGTGCCAGCAGTCCCCAGACAGGGATCGGCTATGGCTACACCTTC. Its protein product is CASSPQTGIGYGYTF.

This clone appeared a single time. The chain uses TRBV18 and TRBJ2-7; a possible D gene is TRBD1 (6 bases). Germline assignment: CDR1 KGHSH and CDR2 LQKENI. With 0 bases removed from V and 1 base from J, the gap between germline ends came to 10 bases. There are 15 residues in the CDR3. DNA for the CDR3: TGTGCCAGCTCACCACCCAGGGGCGCGTCCTACGAGCAGTACTTC. Translated: CASSPPRGASYEQYF.

The rearrangement links TRBV27 to TRBJ1-2, with D maybe TRBD1 (5 bases). The CDR3 loop spans 14 amino acids. With 7 bases removed from V and 8 bases from J, the gap between germline ends came to 20 bases. Germline assignment: CDR1 MNHEY and CDR2 SMNVEV (reference sequence). As DNA, the CDR3 is TGTGCCAGCACTACGCGGGACCTCCGGGGAGGCTACACCTTC. Its protein is CASTTRDLRGGYTF.

V gene TRBV4-3 combines with J gene TRBJ1-2; D possibly corresponds to TRBD1 (6 bases). V dropped 4 bases and J dropped 4 bases, with 16 bases sitting between them. Per germline, CDR1 LGHNA and CDR2 YSLEER. This CDR3 comprises 15 residues. DNA of the CDR3: TGCGCCAGCAGCCGAGTCTCGGACAGACCCTATGGCTACACCTTC. Its translation: CASSRVSDRPYGYTF.

The rearrangement uses TRBV2 and TRBJ1-1, with a weak D call TRBD1 (5 bases). This CDR3 spans 14 amino acids. Germline lookup yields CDR1 SNHLY and CDR2 FYNNEI. V gave up 8 bases and J gave up 8 bases, with 21 bases separating them. The CDR3 sequence: CASGVGGFDQEAFF. DNA of the CDR3: TGTGCCAGCGGGGTGGGGGGTTTTGATCAGGAAGCTTTCTTT.

The chain couples TRBV6-1 to TRBJ1-1; 8 nucleotides match TRBD1. The germline gives CDR1 MNHNS, CDR2 SASEGT. The CDR3 length is 16 residues. V dropped 0 bases and J dropped 4; count of bases not matched to a gene: 7. CDR3 region: CASSEATGVGGTEAFF. CDR3 nucleotide sequence: TGTGCCAGCAGTGAAGCGACAGGGGTTGGAGGCACTGAAGCTTTCTTT.

This rearrangement joins TRBV27 to TRBJ1-1, with 7 nucleotides matching TRBD1. The germline V gene has CDR1 MNHEY and CDR2 SMNVEV (reference sequence). This CDR3 is built from 14 residues. J gave up 1 base and V 3 bases, and 2 bases lay outside the gene matches. CDR3 in amino acids: CASSLGTANTEAFF. The CDR3 DNA is TGTGCCAGCAGTTTGGGGACAGCGAACACTGAAGCTTTCTTT.

CDR3 residues: CASSPRGDKSYEQYF. The CDR3 DNA is TGTGCCAGCAGCCCCCGGGGGGACAAATCCTACGAGCAGTACTTC. The rearrangement joins TRBV11-2 to TRBJ2-7; possibly TRBD2 for D (7 bases). V was cut by 5 bases and J by 1 base, with 15 bases left in between. The CDR3 sequence is 15 residues long. Germline CDR1 reads SGHAT; CDR2 reads FQNNGV.

The chain combines TRBV6-1 with TRBJ1-5; 9 positions match TRBD1. This CDR3 is 16 amino acids long. J was trimmed by 1 base and V by 1 base; bases with no gene match: 2. CDR1 MNHNS and CDR2 SASEGT come from the germline V gene. DNA of the CDR3: TGTGCCAGCAGTGAAGGGACAGGGGCGAGCAATCAGCCCCAGCATTTT. This gives the protein CASSEGTGASNQPQHF.

The V and J genes are TRBV4-3 and TRBJ2-7, with no clear D. Germline loops: CDR1 LGHNA, CDR2 YSLEER. The V and J ends lost 1 base and 5 bases respectively, with 15 bases between them. There are 15 residues in the CDR3. DNA for the CDR3: TGCGCCAGCAGCCAAGGAACATCCCTAGTCGACGAGCAGTACTTC. Translated: CASSQGTSLVDEQYF.

The chain uses TRBV11-2 and TRBJ2-1, with a weak D call TRBD2 (6 bases). Trimming pared 7 bases from V and 2 bases from J, leaving 18 bases between. The CDR3 runs to 16 residues. CDR1 and CDR2 (germline): SGHAT, FQNNGV. The CDR3 loop reads CASTLGGAGTYNEQFF. The CDR3 DNA reads as TGTGCCAGCACCCTCGGCGGGGCGGGAACCTACAATGAGCAGTTCTTC.

This chain links TRBV7-3 with TRBJ2-4; D remains unclear. Trimming shortened V by 1 base and J by 0 bases, and 7 bases separated the two germline ends. CDR1 is SGHTA and CDR2 is FQGTGA in the germline V gene. CDR3 length: 15 residues. CDR3 amino acids: CASSLNPLAKNIQYF. CDR3 nucleotide sequence: TGTGCCAGCAGCTTAAATCCACTAGCCAAAAACATTCAGTACTTC.

This chain uses TRBV25-1 with TRBJ1-2; no firm D call. The CDR3 spans 15 residues. The V gene's germline CDR1 is MGHDK and CDR2 SYGVNS. V shed 4 bases and J shed 0 bases, with 12 bases lying between them. The CDR3 DNA reads TGTGCCAGCAGTGGACTGCGTGTAGCTAACTATGGCTACACCTTC. Its translation: CASSGLRVANYGYTF.

In this sample, this clone turned up once. This chain links TRBV27 with TRBJ1-2; D unclear. V was shortened by 5 bases and J by 3 bases, with 13 bases between the two germline ends. The CDR3 is 14 residues long. Germline CDR1 and CDR2: MNHEY and SMNVEV (reference sequence). CDR3 residues: CASSPRGGDYGYTF. CDR3 DNA: TGTGCCAGCAGTCCGCGGGGAGGCGACTATGGCTACACCTTC.

CDR3: CASSFGVSFEQYF. The DNA for the CDR3 is TGCGCCAGCAGCTTCGGGGTTTCATTCGAGCAGTACTTC. The chain joins TRBV5-1 to TRBJ2-5; perhaps TRBD2 as D (5 bases). The better agreement between TRBJ2-7 and the DNA end casts doubt on the J call. The CDR3 is 13 amino acids. Germline V lookup: CDR1 SGHRS, CDR2 YFSETQ.

The chain employs TRBV15 and TRBJ1-1, with TRBD1 matching over 7 bases. CDR1 is LNHNV and CDR2 is YYDKDF in the germline V gene (reference sequence). J gave up 1 base and V 6 bases, and 5 bases lay outside the gene matches. The CDR3 runs 14 residues. The CDR3 region is CATRSGTANTEAFF. The CDR3 DNA reads as TGTGCCACCAGATCCGGGACAGCGAACACTGAAGCTTTCTTT.

This sequence joins TRBV5-6 and TRBJ1-3; 8 bases fit TRBD1. Germline loops: CDR1 SGHDT, CDR2 YYEEEE. This CDR3 has 16 amino acids. Trimming took 4 bases from V and 4 from J; bases not matched to a gene: 10. The CDR3 here is CASSRRLTGVGNTIYF. The CDR3 DNA follows: TGTGCCAGCAGCCGCCGCTTGACAGGGGTCGGAAACACCATATATTTT.